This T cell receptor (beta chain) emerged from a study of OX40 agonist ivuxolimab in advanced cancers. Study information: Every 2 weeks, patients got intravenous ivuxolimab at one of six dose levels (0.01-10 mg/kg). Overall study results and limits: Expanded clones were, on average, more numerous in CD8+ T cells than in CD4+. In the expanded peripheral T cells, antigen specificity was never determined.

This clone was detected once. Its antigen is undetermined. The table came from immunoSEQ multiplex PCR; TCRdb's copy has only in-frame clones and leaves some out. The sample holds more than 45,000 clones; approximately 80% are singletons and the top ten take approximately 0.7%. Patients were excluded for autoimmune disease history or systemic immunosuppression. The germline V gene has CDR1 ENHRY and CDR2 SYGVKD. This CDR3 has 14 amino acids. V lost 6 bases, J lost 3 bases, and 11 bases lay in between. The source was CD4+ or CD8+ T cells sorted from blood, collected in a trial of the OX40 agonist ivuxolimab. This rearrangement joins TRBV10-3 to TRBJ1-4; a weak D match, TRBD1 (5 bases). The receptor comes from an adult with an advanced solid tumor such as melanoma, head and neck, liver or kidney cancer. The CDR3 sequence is CAIRAQGPNEKLFF. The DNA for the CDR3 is TGTGCCATCAGGGCCCAGGGACCTAATGAAAAACTGTTTTTT.